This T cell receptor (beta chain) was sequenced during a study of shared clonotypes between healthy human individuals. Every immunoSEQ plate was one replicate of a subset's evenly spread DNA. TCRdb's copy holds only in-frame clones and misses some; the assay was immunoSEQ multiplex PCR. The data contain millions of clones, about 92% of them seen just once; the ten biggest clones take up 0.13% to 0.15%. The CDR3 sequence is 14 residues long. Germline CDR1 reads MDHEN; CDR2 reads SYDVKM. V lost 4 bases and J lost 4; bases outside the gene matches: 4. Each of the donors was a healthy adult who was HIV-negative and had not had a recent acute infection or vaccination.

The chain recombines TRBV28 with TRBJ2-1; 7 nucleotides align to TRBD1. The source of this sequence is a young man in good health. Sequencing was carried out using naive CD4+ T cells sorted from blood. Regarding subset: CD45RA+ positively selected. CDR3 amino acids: CASSSSGQYNEQFF. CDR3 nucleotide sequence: TGTGCCAGCAGTTCCTCGGGACAGTACAATGAGCAGTTCTTC. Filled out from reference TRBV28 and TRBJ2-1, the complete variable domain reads DVKVTQSSRYLVKRTGEKVFLECVQDMDHENMFWYRQDPGLGLRLIYFSYDVKMKEKGDIPEGYSVSREKKERFSLILESASTNQTSMYLCASSSSGQYNEQFFGPGTRLTVL.